The text below deals with one TCR beta chain. The CDR3 spans 14 residues. With V trimmed by 2 bases and J by 4 bases, 2 bases remained unmatched. In germline, CDR1 is MNHEY, CDR2 SVGAGI. This record comes from a study of blood T cell repertoires in COVID-19. Across the study: The United States, Italy and Spain provided the acute and convalescent COVID-19 samples. The cDNA or gDNA used as material had been derived from T cells, B-cell-depleted T cells, or PBMCs.

Original data processing: The assay estimated nucleated cells by amplifying reference gene primers. Measured with immunoSEQ multiplex PCR; TCRdb has only the in-frame clones, and not every one. V, J and clone size are those of that table, while D and trimming were read from the DNA. The table shows more than 70,000 clones, with 80% occurring only once. The chain recombines TRBV6-5 with TRBJ2-1, with 7 nucleotides matching TRBD2. The TCR originated in a woman aged 70-85 years with acute or convalescent COVID-19. The sample comprised peripheral blood. Here the CDR3 reads CASSYLGLYNEQFF. CDR3 in DNA: TGTGCCAGCAGTTACCTGGGACTATACAATGAGCAGTTCTTC.